The 4 T cell receptor beta chains reported below all come from one sample, sequenced in a study of response to subunit inactivated influenza vaccine (dated by TCRdb to 2016 to 2019). Library method: RT-PCR. The reads were generated on an Illumina HiSeq 2500. TCRdb reanalyzed the raw reads on its own, using fastp at Q25 for trimming and MiXCR for clone calling, and kept in-frame beta chains. Each CDR3 protein gets just one entry, which takes the most common genes and DNA from the rows behind it. For this sample there are around 530,000 distinct CDR3 sequences; 16% appear just once. The ten largest account for 2.5% to 3.5% of the sample. Sequencing used CD4+ T cells sorted from PBMCs, obtained 23 to 25 months after vaccination. Receptors originate from a man in his fifties or sixties who received an inactivated influenza vaccine. Donor details come from another sample of the same person, matched by shared clones.

This clonotype occurred a few times. The CDR3 region is CASRRTSGPNEQFF. The CDR3 DNA sequence: TGTGCCAGCCGAAGGACTAGCGGTCCCAATGAGCAGTTCTTC. The chain uses TRBV7-6 and TRBJ2-1; 10 bases are shared with TRBD2. Per the germline V gene, CDR1 is SGHVS and CDR2 is FNYEAQ. V shed 8 bases, J shed 6 bases, and the junction held 7 bases outside the gene matches. The CDR3 is 14 residues long.

V and J are TRBV20-1 and TRBJ1-4; no definite D call. The CDR3 is 13 amino acids. Per the germline V gene, CDR1 is DFQATT and CDR2 is SNEGSKA (reference sequence). The CDR3 region is CSGIGPTNEKLFF. The CDR3 DNA follows: TGCAGCGGAATCGGTCCAACTAATGAAAAACTGTTTTTT.

This chain uses TRBV20-1 with TRBJ1-2, with TRBD1 matching 8 bases. Germline V CDR1 and CDR2: DFQATT, SNEGSKA (reference sequence). The trim removed 5 bases at V and 4 bases at J, leaving 9 bases unmatched. The CDR3 consists of 14 residues. The CDR3: CSAVGQGWGYGYTF. DNA of the CDR3: TGCAGTGCTGTCGGACAGGGTTGGGGCTATGGCTACACCTTC.

The chain links TRBV7-9 to TRBJ2-6; TRBD1 aligns across 9 bases. The germline V gene has CDR1 SEHNR and CDR2 FQNEAQ (reference sequence). The V segment lost 5 bases and the J segment 2 bases; nucleotides outside the gene matches: 7. This CDR3 spans 17 amino acids. CDR3 sequence: CASSPGQGTTGANVLTF. As DNA, the CDR3 is TGTGCCAGCAGCCCGGGACAGGGAACGACTGGGGCCAACGTCCTGACTTTC.